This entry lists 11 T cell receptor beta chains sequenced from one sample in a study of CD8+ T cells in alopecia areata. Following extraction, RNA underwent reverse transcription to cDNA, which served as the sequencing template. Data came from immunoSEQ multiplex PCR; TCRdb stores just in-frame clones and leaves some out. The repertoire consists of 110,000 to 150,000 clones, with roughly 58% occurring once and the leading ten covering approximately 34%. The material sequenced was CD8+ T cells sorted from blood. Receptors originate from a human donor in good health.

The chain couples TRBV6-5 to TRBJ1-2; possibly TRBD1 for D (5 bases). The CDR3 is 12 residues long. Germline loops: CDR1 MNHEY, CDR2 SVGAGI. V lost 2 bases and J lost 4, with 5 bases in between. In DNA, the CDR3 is TGTGCCAGCAGTTACGACAGCTATGGCTACACCTTC. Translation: CASSYDSYGYTF.

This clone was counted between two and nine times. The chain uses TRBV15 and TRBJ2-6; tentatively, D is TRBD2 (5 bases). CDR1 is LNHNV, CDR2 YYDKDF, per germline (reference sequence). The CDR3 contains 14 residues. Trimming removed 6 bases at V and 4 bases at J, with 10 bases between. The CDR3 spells CATRREWGANVLTF. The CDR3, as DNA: TGTGCCACCAGGAGGGAGTGGGGGGCCAACGTCCTGACTTTC.

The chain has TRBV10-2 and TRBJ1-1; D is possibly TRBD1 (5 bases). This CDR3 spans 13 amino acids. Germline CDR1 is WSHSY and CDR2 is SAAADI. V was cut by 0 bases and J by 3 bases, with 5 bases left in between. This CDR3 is CASSESGDTEAFF. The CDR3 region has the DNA TGCGCCAGCAGTGAGTCGGGGGACACTGAAGCTTTCTTT.

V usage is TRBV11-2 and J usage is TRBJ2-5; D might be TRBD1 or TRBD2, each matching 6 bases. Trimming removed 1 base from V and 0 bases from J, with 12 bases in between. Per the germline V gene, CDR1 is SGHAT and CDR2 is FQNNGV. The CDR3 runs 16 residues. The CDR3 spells CASSLGWRGDQETQYF. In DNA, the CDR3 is TGTGCCAGCAGCTTAGGTTGGAGGGGGGACCAAGAGACCCAGTACTTC.

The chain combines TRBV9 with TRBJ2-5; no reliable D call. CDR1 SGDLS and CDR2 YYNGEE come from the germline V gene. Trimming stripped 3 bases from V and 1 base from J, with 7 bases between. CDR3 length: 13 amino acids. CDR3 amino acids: CASSGATQETQYF. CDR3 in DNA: TGTGCCAGCAGCGGGGCGACCCAAGAGACCCAGTACTTC.

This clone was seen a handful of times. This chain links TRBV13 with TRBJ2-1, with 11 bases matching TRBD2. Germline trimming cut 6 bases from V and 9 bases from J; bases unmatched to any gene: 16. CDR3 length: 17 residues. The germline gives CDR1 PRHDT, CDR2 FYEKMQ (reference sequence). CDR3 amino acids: CASSQKGIAGGRREQFF. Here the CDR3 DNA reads TGTGCCAGCAGTCAGAAGGGAATAGCGGGAGGGCGACGTGAGCAGTTCTTC. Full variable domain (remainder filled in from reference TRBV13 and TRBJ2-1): AAGVIQSPRHLIKEKRETATLKCYPIPRHDTVYWYQQGPGQDPQFLISFYEKMQSDKGSIPDRFSAQQFSDYHSELNMSSLELGDSALYFCASSQKGIAGGRREQFFGPGTRLTVL.

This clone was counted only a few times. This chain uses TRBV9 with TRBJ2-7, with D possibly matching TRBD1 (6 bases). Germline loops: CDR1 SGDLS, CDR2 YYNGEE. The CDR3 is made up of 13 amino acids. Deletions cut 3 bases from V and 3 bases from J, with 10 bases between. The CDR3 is CASSARQDYEQYF. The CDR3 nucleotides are TGTGCCAGCAGCGCCCGACAGGACTACGAGCAGTACTTC.

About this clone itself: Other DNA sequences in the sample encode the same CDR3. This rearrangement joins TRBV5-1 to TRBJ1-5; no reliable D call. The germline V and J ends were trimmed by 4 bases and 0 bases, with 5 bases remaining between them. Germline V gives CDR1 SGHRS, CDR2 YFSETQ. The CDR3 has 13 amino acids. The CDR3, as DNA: TGCGCCAGCAGCACGTATAGCAATCAGCCCCAGCATTTT. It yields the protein CASSTYSNQPQHF.

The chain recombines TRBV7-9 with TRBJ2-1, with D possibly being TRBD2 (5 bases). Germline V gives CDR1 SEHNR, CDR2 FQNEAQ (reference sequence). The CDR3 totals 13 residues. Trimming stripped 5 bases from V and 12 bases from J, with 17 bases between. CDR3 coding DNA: TGTGCCAGCAGCCCTGGACTTCTCCTGGGGCAGTTCTTC. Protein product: CASSPGLLLGQFF. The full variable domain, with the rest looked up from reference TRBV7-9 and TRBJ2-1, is DTGVSQNPRHKITKRGQNVTFRCDPISEHNRLYWYRQTLGQGPEFLTYFQNEAQLEKSRLLSDRFSAERPKGSFSTLEIQRTEQGDSAMYLCASSPGLLLGQFFGPGTRLTVL.

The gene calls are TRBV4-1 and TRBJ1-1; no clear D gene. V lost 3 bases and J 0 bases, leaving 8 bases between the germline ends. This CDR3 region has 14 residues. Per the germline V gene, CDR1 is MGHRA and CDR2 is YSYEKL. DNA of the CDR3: TGCGCCAGCAGCCAGGAAGCTATGAACACTGAAGCTTTCTTT. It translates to CASSQEAMNTEAFF.

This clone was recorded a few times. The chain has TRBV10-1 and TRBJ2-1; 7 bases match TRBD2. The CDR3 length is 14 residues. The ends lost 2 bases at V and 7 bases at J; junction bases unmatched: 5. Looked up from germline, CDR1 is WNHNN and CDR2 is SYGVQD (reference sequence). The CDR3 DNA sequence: TGCGCCAGCAGTGAGGGTCTCGGGGGGAATGAGCAGTTCTTC. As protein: CASSEGLGGNEQFF.